Below, one T cell receptor beta chain is given with its context. Its antigen remains unknown. Investigators reverse transcribed all isolated RNA, so they sequenced expressed TCRB transcripts. Naive, central memory and regulatory T cell samples produced a mean of roughly 3.5 million reads. Only in-frame clones appear in the TCRdb table, and some are missing; sequencing was by immunoSEQ multiplex PCR. The data hold about 650,000 clones, with under 15% observed a single time. There are 15 residues in the CDR3. The germline gives CDR1 SGHTA, CDR2 FQGTGA. Trimming removed 4 bases from V and 6 bases from J; junction bases left unmatched: 6. This entry is derived from a study of beta chain features in type 1 diabetes. Points from the study as a whole: Shortening of TCRB CDR3s, moderate but significant, appeared in all four CD4+ subsets of Type 1 diabetes patients. An over-representation of cells with high TCR expression could result from cDNA sequencing. In comparison with healthy donors, patients had naive, central memory and Treg TCRB repertoires that appeared more similar.

Sorted populations all had greater than 95% purity. V gene TRBV7-3 combines with J gene TRBJ2-3; 11 positions match TRBD1. The sample was naive CD4+ T cells from blood. The receptor comes from a man between 25 and 39 years old with type 1 diabetes. The CDR3 nucleotides read TGTGCCAGCAGCTCCCCAGGACAGGGGGCGGATACGCAGTATTTT. Protein: CASSSPGQGADTQYF.